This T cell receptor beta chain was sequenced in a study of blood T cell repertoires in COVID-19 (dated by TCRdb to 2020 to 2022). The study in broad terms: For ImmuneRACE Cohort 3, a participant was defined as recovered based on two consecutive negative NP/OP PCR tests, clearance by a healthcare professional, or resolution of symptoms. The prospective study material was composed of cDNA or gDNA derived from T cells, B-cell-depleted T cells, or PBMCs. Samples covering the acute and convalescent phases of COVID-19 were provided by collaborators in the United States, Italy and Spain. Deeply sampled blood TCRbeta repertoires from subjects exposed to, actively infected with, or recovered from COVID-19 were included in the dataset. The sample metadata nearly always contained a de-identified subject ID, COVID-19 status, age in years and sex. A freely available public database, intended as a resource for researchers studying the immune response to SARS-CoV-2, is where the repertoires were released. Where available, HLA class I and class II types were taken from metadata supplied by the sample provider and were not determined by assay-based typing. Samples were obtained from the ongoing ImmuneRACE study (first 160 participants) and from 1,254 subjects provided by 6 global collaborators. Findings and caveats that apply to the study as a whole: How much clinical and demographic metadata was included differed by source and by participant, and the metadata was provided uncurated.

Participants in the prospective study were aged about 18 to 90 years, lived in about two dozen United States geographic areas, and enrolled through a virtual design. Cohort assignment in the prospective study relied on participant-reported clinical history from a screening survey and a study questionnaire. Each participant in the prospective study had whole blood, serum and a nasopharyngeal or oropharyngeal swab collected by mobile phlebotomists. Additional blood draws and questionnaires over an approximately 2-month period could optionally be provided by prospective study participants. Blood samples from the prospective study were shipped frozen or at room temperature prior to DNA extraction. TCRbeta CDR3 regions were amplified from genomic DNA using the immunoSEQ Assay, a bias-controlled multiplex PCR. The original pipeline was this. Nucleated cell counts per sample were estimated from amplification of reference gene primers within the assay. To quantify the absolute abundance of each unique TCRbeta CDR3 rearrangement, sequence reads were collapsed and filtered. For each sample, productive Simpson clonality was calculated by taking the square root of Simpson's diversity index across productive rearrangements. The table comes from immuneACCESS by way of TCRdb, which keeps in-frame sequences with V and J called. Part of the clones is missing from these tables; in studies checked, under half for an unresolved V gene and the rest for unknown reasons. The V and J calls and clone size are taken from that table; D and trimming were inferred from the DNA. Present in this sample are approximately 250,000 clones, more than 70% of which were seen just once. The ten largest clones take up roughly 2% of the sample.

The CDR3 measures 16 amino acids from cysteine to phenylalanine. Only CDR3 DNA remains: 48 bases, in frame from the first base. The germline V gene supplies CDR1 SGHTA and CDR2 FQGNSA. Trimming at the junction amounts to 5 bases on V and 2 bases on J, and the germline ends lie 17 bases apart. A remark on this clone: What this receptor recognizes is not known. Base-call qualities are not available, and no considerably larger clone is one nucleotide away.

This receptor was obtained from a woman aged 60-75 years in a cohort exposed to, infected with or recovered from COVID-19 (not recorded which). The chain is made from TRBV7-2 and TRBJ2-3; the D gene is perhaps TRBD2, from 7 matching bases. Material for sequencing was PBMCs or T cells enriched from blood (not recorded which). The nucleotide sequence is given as TGTGCCAGCAGCACTGGACAGCGGGGAAACACAGATACGCAGTATTTT. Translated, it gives CASSTGQRGNTDTQYF.